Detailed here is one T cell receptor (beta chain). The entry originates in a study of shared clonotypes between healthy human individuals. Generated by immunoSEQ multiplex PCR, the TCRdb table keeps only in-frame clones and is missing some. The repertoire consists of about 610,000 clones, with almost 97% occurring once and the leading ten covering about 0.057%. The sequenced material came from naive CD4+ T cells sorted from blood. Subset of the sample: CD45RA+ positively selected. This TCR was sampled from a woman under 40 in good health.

For the CDR3, the DNA is TGTGCCAGCATCAGGGAAGGGTGGGGCTATGGCTACACCTTC. Its protein is CASIREGWGYGYTF. The chain joins TRBV6-4 to TRBJ1-2; D is perhaps TRBD1 (5 bases). V was trimmed by 7 bases and J by 4 bases, leaving 16 bases between them. Per germline, CDR1 MRHNA and CDR2 SNTAGT. There are 14 residues in the CDR3.